The 2 T cell receptor beta chains in this list originate from one sample, sequenced in a study of cytomegalovirus exposure and HLA in healthy donors. Researchers ran the PCR with 60 Vbeta and 13 Jbeta primers. Assay: immunoSEQ multiplex PCR; the TCRdb copy retains only in-frame clones and omits some. The table records about 110,000 clones, about two thirds of them present only once. Material for sequencing was PBMCs. These receptors were collected from a boy between 10 and 17 years old in good health and CMV-seronegative.

The chain is built from TRBV6-4 and TRBJ2-3, with no clear D. The CDR3 length is 15 residues. CDR1 MRHNA and CDR2 SNTAGT come from the germline V gene. V dropped 4 bases and J dropped 3 bases, with 14 bases sitting between them. The CDR3 DNA sequence: TGTGCCAGCAGTGGTTTCGGTGGGCCGACAGATACGCAGTATTTT. Translation: CASSGFGGPTDTQYF.

V gene TRBV19 combines with J gene TRBJ1-5, with 8 bases fitting TRBD1. Germline CDR1 LNHDA, CDR2 SQIVND (reference sequence). V dropped 4 bases and J dropped 11; count of bases not matched to a gene: 16. The CDR3 totals 16 residues. The CDR3 DNA is TGTGCCAGTAGTACTCCCGGGACAGGAGTCCCTTCGGCCCAGCATTTT. Residues: CASSTPGTGVPSAQHF.